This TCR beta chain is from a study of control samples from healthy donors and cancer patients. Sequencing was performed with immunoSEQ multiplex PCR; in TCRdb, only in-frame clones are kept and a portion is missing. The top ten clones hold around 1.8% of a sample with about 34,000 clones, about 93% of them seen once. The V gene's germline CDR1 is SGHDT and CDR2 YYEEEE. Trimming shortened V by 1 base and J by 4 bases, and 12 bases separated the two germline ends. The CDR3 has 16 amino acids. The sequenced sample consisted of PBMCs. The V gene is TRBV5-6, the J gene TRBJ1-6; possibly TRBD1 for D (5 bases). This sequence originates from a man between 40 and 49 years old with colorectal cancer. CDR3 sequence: CASSLTQGGYNSPLHF. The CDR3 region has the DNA TGTGCCAGCAGCTTGACCCAGGGAGGGTATAATTCACCCCTCCACTTT.